This TCR beta chain was recorded in a study of blood T cell repertoires in COVID-19. Study at large: PBMCs, B-cell-depleted T cells, or T cells provided the cDNA or gDNA that made up the material.

Germline trimming cut 7 bases from V and 2 bases from J; bases unmatched to any gene: 3. CDR3 length equals 14 residues. Germline V gene sequence: CDR1 MNHEY, CDR2 SVGAGI. Authors' processing steps: The authors estimated nucleated cell counts from reference gene primer amplification. The assay was immunoSEQ multiplex PCR, and TCRdb's table has in-frame clones only and misses some. V, J and clone size reflect that table, while D and trimming were determined from the DNA. The sample shows over 120,000 clones, over 75% of them seen only once. The source is a human donor in a cohort sampled during active COVID-19. This rearrangement joins TRBV6-5 to TRBJ1-5; TRBD1 matches at 9 bases. The sample was peripheral blood. CDR3 residues: CASTRTGGNQPQHF. As DNA, the CDR3 is TGTGCCAGCACCAGGACAGGGGGCAATCAGCCCCAGCATTTT.